This T cell receptor (beta chain) emerged from a study of early T cells in non-severe SARS-CoV-2 infection. Background on the study: It was bulk RNA from unsorted whole blood that was sequenced, and the chains were unpaired.

The CDR3 has 15 residues. CDR1 is MRHNA, CDR2 SNTAGT, per germline. Trimming at V came to 3 bases and at J to 6 bases, leaving 7 bases not matched to a gene. This clonotype was seen ten or more times. TCRdb re-called the 5' RACE reads with MiXCR, one entry per CDR3 protein. The data show tens of thousands of distinct CDR3 sequences, about 4.7% seen once. The chain links TRBV6-4 to TRBJ2-3; 9 nucleotides align to TRBD1. Sample: whole blood. This TCR was sampled from an adult who was a healthcare worker with PCR-confirmed SARS-CoV-2 infection or an uninfected control (not recorded which). CDR3 amino acids: CASSEDGTGRDTQYF. CDR3 DNA sequence: TGTGCCAGCAGTGAGGACGGGACAGGGCGGGATACGCAGTATTTT.